The clone carrying this T cell receptor (beta chain) was counted between two and nine times. What it recognizes is unknown. This sample was included in a study of T-cell memory formation after mild COVID-19. Across the whole study: Clustering of TCRs was largely donor specific. Study-level results: The second-wave clones peaking on day 37 were not confirmed as SARS-CoV-2-specific.

The CDR3 runs to 14 residues. CDR1 and CDR2 (germline): SEHNR, FQNEAQ (reference sequence). The ends were cut back, 6 bases at V and 3 bases at J, with 15 bases in the middle. Each CDR3 protein is one row after TCRdb ran MiXCR on the 5' RACE reads. The table lists about 82,000 distinct CDR3 sequences, more than 10% of them singletons. The clonotype comes from an adult woman who had mild COVID-19 (a few samples of this study predate the infection). Cell type and time point are not known. The chain joins TRBV7-9 to TRBJ2-7; D might be TRBD2 (5 bases). The sequencing sample was made of PBMCs or a T cell subset sorted from them (not recorded which). Here the CDR3 reads CASSAGLTFYEQYF. The CDR3 DNA sequence: TGTGCCAGCAGTGCCGGACTTACCTTCTACGAGCAGTACTTC.